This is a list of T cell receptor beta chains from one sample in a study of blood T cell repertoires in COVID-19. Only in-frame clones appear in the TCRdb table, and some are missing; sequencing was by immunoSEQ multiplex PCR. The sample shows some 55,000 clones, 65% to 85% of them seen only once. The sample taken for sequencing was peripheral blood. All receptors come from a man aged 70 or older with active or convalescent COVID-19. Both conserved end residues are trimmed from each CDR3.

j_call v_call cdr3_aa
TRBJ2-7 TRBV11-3 ASSLSDVRVGDEQY
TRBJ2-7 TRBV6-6 ASSYPGGVRVPEQY
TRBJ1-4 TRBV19 ASSTRTGPNEKLF
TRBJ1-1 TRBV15 ATSRQGELTEAF
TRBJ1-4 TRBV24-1 ATSEAGAGEKLF
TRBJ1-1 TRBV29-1 SVSRGPSTEAF
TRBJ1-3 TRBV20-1 SAGDRGEY
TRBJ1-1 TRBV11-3 ASSPSAGLGTEAF
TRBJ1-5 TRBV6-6 ASRPRGGANNQPQH
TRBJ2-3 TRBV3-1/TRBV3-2 ASSLGGNTQY
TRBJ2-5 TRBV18 ASSPSTSGRAETQY
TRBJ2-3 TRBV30 AQQTSGRADTQY
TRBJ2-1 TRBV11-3 ASSLTGYNEQF
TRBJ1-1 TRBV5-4 ASSAWDRVNTEAF
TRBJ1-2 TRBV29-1 SVEEGVYGYT
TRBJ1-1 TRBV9 ASSAQGAGEAF
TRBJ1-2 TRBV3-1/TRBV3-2 ASSQSERGLGGYT
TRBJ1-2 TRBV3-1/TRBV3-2 ASSLLAQANYGYT
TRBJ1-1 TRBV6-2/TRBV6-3 ASSPNRVSEAF